The 20 T cell receptor beta chains listed next were all sequenced from one sample in a study of identifying expanded T cells in peripheral blood. Method: immunoSEQ multiplex PCR; TCRdb's copy keeps in-frame clones and lacks some. The table has 50,000 to 60,000 clones, over 80% seen once. The specimen sequenced was blood. The receptors were sampled from a person aged 18-70 years in good health.

This clone appeared once. The chain carries TRBV27 and TRBJ2-5, with TRBD1 as a possible D gene (6 bases). V lost 6 bases to trimming and J lost 1 base, with 15 bases between them. Germline V gene sequence: CDR1 MNHEY, CDR2 SMNVEV (reference sequence). This CDR3 has 15 residues. CDR3 residues: CASRALDRPQETQYF. The CDR3 DNA reads TGTGCCAGCAGGGCCTTGGACAGACCCCAAGAGACCCAGTACTTC.

This clone turned up a few times. This chain uses TRBV7-8 with TRBJ1-2, with 8 bases lining up with TRBD1. Germline V gene lookup returns CDR1 SGHVS and CDR2 FQNEAQ. CDR3 length: 13 amino acids. V lost 5 bases and J lost 3; bases outside the gene matches: 2. Here the CDR3 reads CASSQDRDYGYTF. The CDR3 DNA is TGTGCCAGCAGCCAGGACAGGGACTATGGCTACACCTTC. The whole variable domain, filled in from reference TRBV7-8 and TRBJ1-2, reads GAGVSQSPRYKVAKRGQDVALRCDPISGHVSLFWYQQALGQGPEFLTYFQNEAQLDKSGLPSDRFFAERPEGSVSTLKIQRTQQEDSAVYLCASSQDRDYGYTFGSGTRLTVV.

This chain joins TRBV6-6 and TRBJ1-2; perhaps TRBD1 as D (5 bases). The CDR3 covers 12 residues. Trimming removed 10 bases from V and 8 bases from J, with 17 bases in between. In germline, CDR1 is MNHNY, CDR2 SVGAGI (reference sequence). The CDR3 coding sequence is TGTGCCACCGAGTCCGTGGGGGGGGGCTACACCTTC. Its protein is CATESVGGGYTF.

This chain links TRBV23-1 with TRBJ2-6; TRBD1 matches at 7 bases. TRBV23-1 belongs to the ORF category, with a function that is uncertain. V dropped 2 bases and J dropped 4; count of bases not matched to a gene: 11. The CDR3 contains 18 residues. CDR3 region: CASSQPDRAGTGANVLTF. The CDR3 DNA follows: TGCGCCAGCAGTCAACCAGACAGGGCCGGGACAGGGGCCAACGTCCTGACTTTC.

This clone appeared once. V usage is TRBV7-9 and J usage is TRBJ2-1; TRBD2 agrees at 11 bases. The CDR3 runs 17 residues. V trimming: 5 bases; J trimming: 3 bases; junction bases outside the gene matches: 9. In germline, CDR1 is SEHNR, CDR2 FQNEAQ (reference sequence). The CDR3 region is CASSTLAGGPDYNEQFF. CDR3 DNA: TGTGCCAGCAGCACATTAGCGGGGGGGCCAGACTACAATGAGCAGTTCTTC.

This rearrangement joins TRBV6-6 to TRBJ1-5; 7 bases agree with TRBD1. Germline V gene data show CDR1 as MNHNY and CDR2 as SVGAGI (reference sequence). The CDR3 is made up of 13 amino acids. V trimming: 5 bases; J trimming: 9 bases; junction bases outside the gene matches: 7. CDR3 coding DNA: TGTGCCAGCAGTAGACAGGGAGGTACGCCCCAGCATTTT. The encoded protein is CASSRQGGTPQHF.

The V gene is TRBV27, the J gene TRBJ1-1; no definite D call. With 2 bases removed from V and 6 bases from J, the gap between germline ends came to 13 bases. The CDR3 spans 14 residues. Per germline, CDR1 MNHEY and CDR2 SMNVEV (reference sequence). This CDR3 is CASSLTIAGAEAFF. DNA of the CDR3: TGTGCCAGCAGTTTAACGATAGCGGGAGCTGAAGCTTTCTTT.

The CDR3 sequence: CASSEERGGTQYF. DNA for the CDR3: TGTGCCAGCAGTGAAGAGCGGGGGGGCACGCAGTATTTT. The V call is TRBV2, the J call TRBJ2-3; TRBD2 matches 10 bases. Per the germline V gene, CDR1 is SNHLY and CDR2 is FYNNEI. This CDR3 spans 13 amino acids. Trimming cost V 1 base and J 9 bases; bases outside gene matches: 1.

CDR3 in DNA: TGTGCCAGCAGCTCCGGGACAGGGCGATCCGGGGAGCTGTTTTTT. It yields the protein CASSSGTGRSGELFF. The V gene is TRBV7-9, the J gene TRBJ2-2, with TRBD1 matching 9 bases. The CDR3 loop spans 15 amino acids. J lost 6 bases, V lost 4 bases, and 6 bases had no gene match. Germline V gene sequence: CDR1 SEHNR, CDR2 FQNEAQ (reference sequence).

V gene TRBV7-8 combines with J gene TRBJ2-1; TRBD2 agrees at 11 bases. Germline V CDR1 and CDR2: SGHVS, FQNEAQ. Trimming at V came to 1 base and at J to 4 bases, leaving 3 bases not matched to a gene. The CDR3 has 16 amino acids. CDR3 region: CASSLGRLAGYNEQFF. The CDR3 DNA sequence: TGTGCCAGCAGCTTAGGAAGACTAGCGGGATACAATGAGCAGTTCTTC.

This chain joins TRBV25-1 and TRBJ1-3; D perhaps matches TRBD1 (5 bases). CDR3 length: 14 residues. Germline CDR1 MGHDK, CDR2 SYGVNS. V was trimmed by 8 bases and J by 0 bases, leaving 11 bases between them. CDR3 sequence: CASRAGGSGNTIYF. CDR3 nucleotide sequence: TGTGCCAGCCGCGCGGGGGGCTCTGGAAACACCATATATTTT.

The count of this clone is one. This chain connects TRBV5-4 to TRBJ2-5, with 11 nucleotides matching TRBD2. This CDR3 has 15 amino acids. With V trimmed by 3 bases and J by 2 bases, 3 bases remained unmatched. Germline V lookup: CDR1 SGHNT, CDR2 YYREEE (reference sequence). The CDR3 DNA is TGTGCCAGCAGCTCGGGACTAGCGGCTCAAGAGACCCAGTACTTC. Translation gives CASSSGLAAQETQYF.

The rearrangement joins TRBV30 to TRBJ1-2; D not resolved. Germline CDR1 reads GTSNPN; CDR2 reads SVGIG (reference sequence). Deletions cut 3 bases from V and 6 bases from J, with 8 bases between. The length of the CDR3 is 11 residues. The CDR3 DNA reads as TGTGCCTGGAGCCCCGGGGATGGCTACACCTTC. It translates to CAWSPGDGYTF.

The chain has TRBV25-1 and TRBJ2-7; D possibly uses TRBD1 or TRBD2 (5 bases each). The CDR3 length is 12 residues. The germline V gene has CDR1 MGHDK and CDR2 SYGVNS. Trimming left V 2 bases short and J 3 bases short, with 5 bases between. CDR3 sequence (DNA): TGTGCCAGCAGTGAAGGGGGCTACGAGCAGTACTTC. This translates into CASSEGGYEQYF.

V and J are TRBV19 and TRBJ2-5; the match to TRBD1 covers 7 bases. Looked up from germline, CDR1 is LNHDA and CDR2 is SQIVND (reference sequence). Trimming at V came to 6 bases and at J to 3 bases, leaving 7 bases not matched to a gene. The CDR3 spans 14 residues. CDR3 in amino acids: CASSPGQWKETQYF. CDR3 bases: TGTGCCAGTAGCCCGGGACAGTGGAAAGAGACCCAGTACTTC.

The sample holds one count of this clone. V usage is TRBV7-9 and J usage is TRBJ2-2; D call uncertain. The CDR3 totals 14 residues. CDR1 and CDR2 from the germline V gene are SEHNR and FQNEAQ (reference sequence). V lost 5 bases to trimming and J lost 0 bases, with 7 bases between them. CDR3 residues: CASSRETNTGELFF. In DNA, the CDR3 is TGTGCCAGCAGCCGAGAAACGAACACCGGGGAGCTGTTTTTT.

The genes are TRBV2 and TRBJ2-3; 15 bases align to TRBD2. There are 18 residues in the CDR3. J was trimmed by 4 bases and V by 6 bases; bases with no gene match: 11. Germline V gene lookup returns CDR1 SNHLY and CDR2 FYNNEI. CDR3 nucleotide sequence: TGTGCCAGCAGGCGAGGGACTAGCGGGGGGCTGAGCGCAGATACGCAGTATTTT. Translated, it gives CASRRGTSGGLSADTQYF.

This clone has just one count. The chain is built from TRBV6-6 and TRBJ2-2; D may match TRBD1 or TRBD2 (5 bases each). The CDR3 runs 13 residues. CDR1 is MNHNY, CDR2 SVGAGI, per germline (reference sequence). The V gene lost 6 bases and the J gene lost 6 bases, with 11 bases spanning the gap. Written as DNA, the CDR3 is TGTGCCAGCAGCCGGGACGGTCCCGGGGAGCTGTTTTTT. This codes for CASSRDGPGELFF.

The CDR3 loop is CASRRDLNQPQHF. In DNA, the CDR3 is TGCGCCAGCAGACGAGACTTAAATCAGCCCCAGCATTTT. V usage is TRBV5-1 and J usage is TRBJ1-5; D is ambiguous. The germline CDR1 and CDR2 sequences are SGHRS and YFSETQ. The CDR3 length is 13 residues. The germline V and J ends were trimmed by 5 bases and 4 bases, with 10 bases remaining between them.

In this sample, this clone turned up a few times. V is TRBV7-9 and J is TRBJ1-5, with D possibly being TRBD1 (6 bases). Trimming removed 5 bases at V and 2 bases at J, with 13 bases between. The CDR3 spans 15 residues. Looked up from germline, CDR1 is SEHNR and CDR2 is FQNEAQ (reference sequence). DNA of the CDR3: TGTGCCAGCAGCCCGGAACAGGGTGGCAATCAGCCCCAGCATTTT. Protein sequence: CASSPEQGGNQPQHF.